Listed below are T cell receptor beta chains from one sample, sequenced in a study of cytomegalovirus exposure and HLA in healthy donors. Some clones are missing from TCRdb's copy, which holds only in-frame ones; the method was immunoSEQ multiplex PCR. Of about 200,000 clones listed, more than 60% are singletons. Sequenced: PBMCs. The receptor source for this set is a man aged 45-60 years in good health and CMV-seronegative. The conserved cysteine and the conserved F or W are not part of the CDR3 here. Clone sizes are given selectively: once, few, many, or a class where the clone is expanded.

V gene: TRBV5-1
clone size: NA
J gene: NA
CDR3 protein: ASSQFTSGAPYEQY

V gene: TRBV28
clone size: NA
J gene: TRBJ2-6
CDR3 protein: ASSLSRSGANVLT

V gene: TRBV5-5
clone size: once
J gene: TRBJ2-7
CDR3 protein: ASSLGLAGDGYEQY

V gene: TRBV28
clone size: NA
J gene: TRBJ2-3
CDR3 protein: ASSYPPGLAGGSTDTQY

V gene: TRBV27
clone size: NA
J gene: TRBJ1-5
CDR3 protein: ASSPSVGQPQH

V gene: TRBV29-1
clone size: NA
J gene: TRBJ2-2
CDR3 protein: SVETRELGGELF

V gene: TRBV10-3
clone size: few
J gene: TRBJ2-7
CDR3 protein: AISDGHLTSGRDYEQY

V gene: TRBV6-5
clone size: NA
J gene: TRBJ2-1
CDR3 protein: ASSYRLAGVYEQF

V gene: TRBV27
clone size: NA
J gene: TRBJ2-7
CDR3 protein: ASSTPGEQY

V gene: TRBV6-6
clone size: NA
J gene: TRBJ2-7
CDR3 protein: ASISRTGGADEQY

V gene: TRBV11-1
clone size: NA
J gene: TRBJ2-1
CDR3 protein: ASSALSRLEQF

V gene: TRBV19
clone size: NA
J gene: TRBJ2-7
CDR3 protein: ASSPGLAGYYEQY

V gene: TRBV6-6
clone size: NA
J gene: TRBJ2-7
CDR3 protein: ASRREGSYEQY

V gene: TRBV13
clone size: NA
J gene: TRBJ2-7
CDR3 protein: ASNRKGLAGDYEQY

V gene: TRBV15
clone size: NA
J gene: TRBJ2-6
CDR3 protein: ATTPDRPSGANVLT

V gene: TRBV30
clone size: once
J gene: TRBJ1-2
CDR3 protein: AWRTSGEYGYT

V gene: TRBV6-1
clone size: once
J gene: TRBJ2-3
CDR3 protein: ASSELGDSYTDTQY

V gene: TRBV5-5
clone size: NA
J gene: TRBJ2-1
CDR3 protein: ASSTVDTGPKGI

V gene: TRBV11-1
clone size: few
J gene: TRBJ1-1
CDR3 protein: ASSFDRGNLNTEAF

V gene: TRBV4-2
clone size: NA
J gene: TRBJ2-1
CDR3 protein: ASSSSSGSSYNEQF

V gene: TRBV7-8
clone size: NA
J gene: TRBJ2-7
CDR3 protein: ASSFTSGRALSYEQY

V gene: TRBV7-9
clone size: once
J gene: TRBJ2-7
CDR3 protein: ALEGRAHEQY

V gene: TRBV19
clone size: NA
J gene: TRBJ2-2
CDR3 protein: ASSLTSGIRRTGELF

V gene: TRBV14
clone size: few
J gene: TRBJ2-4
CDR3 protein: ASSRTGEAKNIQY

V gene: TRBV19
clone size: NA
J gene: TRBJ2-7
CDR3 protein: ASSMSGYEQY

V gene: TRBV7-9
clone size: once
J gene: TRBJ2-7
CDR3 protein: ASSLPGQGAGEQY

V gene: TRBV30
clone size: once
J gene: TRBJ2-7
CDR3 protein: AWRRTGRPPYEQY

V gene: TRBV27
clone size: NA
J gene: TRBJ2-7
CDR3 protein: ASSLSGTGAYEQY

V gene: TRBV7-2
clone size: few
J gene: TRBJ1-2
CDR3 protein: ASSLRGGYGYT

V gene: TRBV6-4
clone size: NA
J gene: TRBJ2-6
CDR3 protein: ASSDWHSGSGANVLT

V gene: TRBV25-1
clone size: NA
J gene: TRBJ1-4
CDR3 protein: ASSGGGDMVRKLF

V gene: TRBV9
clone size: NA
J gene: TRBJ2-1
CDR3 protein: ASSVGVRNEQF

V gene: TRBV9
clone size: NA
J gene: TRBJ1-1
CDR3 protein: ASSVVSTVMNTEAF

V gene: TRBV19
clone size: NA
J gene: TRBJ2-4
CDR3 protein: ASSIGGGRANIQY

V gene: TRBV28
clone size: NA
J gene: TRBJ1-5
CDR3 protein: ASHGQPSFNQPQH

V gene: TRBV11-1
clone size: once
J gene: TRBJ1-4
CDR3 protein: ASSFGQTMDATNEKLF

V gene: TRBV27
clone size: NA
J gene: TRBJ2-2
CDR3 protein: ASSQFYTGELF

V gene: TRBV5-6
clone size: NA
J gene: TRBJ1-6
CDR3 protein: ASSMYDRDNSPLH

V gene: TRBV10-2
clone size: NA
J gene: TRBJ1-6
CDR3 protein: ASRDWEARRSPLH

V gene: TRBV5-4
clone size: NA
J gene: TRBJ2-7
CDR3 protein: ASSLGARGIDYEQY

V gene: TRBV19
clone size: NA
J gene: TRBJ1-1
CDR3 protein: ASLAVGTGGRRTKAF

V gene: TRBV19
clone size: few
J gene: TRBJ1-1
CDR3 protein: ASSRGDLRDTEAF

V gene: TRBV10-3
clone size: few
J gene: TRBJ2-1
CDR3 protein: AIGALAGNYNEQF